What follows are 22 T cell receptor beta chains derived from one specimen sequenced in a study of blood T cell repertoires in COVID-19. Method: immunoSEQ multiplex PCR; TCRdb's copy keeps in-frame clones and lacks some. In the table there are about 100,000 clones, approximately 90% of which are singletons. The material sequenced was peripheral blood. These receptors originate from a human donor with COVID-19, enrolled during active disease. The donor label of this sample is uncertain.

The chain recombines TRBV19 with TRBJ1-1; D might be TRBD1 (5 bases). Between the trimmed V and J ends, which lost 0 bases and 6 bases, there was a span of 11 bases. The CDR3 totals 14 residues. From germline, CDR1 is LNHDA and CDR2 SQIVND (reference sequence). The chain's CDR3 is CASSIEQGSSEAFF. The CDR3 DNA follows: TGTGCCAGTAGTATAGAGCAGGGCTCCTCTGAAGCTTTCTTT. Full variable domain (remainder filled in from reference TRBV19 and TRBJ1-1): DGGITQSPKYLFRKEGQNVTLSCEQNLNHDAMYWYRQDPGQGLRLIYYSQIVNDFQKGDIAEGYSVSREKKESFPLTVTSAQKNPTAFYLCASSIEQGSSEAFFGQGTRLTVV.

The table lists this clone with a few counts. This chain uses TRBV19 with TRBJ2-7; D may be TRBD1 (5 bases). The CDR3 totals 14 residues. The germline V gene has CDR1 LNHDA and CDR2 SQIVND (reference sequence). V gave up 4 bases and J gave up 5 bases, with 15 bases separating them. As DNA, the CDR3 is TGTGCCAGTAGTACCGACAGTGGGCGAGACGAGCAGTACTTC. Protein: CASSTDSGRDEQYF.

The chain employs TRBV5-1 and TRBJ2-5; 7 nucleotides match TRBD2. The CDR3 runs to 15 residues. The V segment lost 0 bases and the J segment 0 bases; nucleotides outside the gene matches: 2. Germline CDR1 reads SGHRS; CDR2 reads YFSETQ. This CDR3 reads CASSLVGGNQETQYF. DNA for the CDR3: TGCGCCAGCAGCTTGGTGGGGGGGAACCAAGAGACCCAGTACTTC.

The rearrangement links TRBV10-1 to TRBJ2-7; TRBD2 matches at 14 bases. The CDR3 is 17 amino acids. The germline V gene encodes CDR1 WNHNN and CDR2 SYGVQD (reference sequence). V was pared by 5 bases and J by 3 bases, with 9 bases of the junction left unmatched. CDR3: CASSPGGLAGDNYEQYF. The CDR3 DNA reads as TGCGCCAGCAGTCCTGGGGGACTAGCGGGGGATAACTACGAGCAGTACTTC.

The V call is TRBV5-1, the J call TRBJ1-2; no clear D gene. In germline, CDR1 is SGHRS, CDR2 YFSETQ. V lost 0 bases and J lost 6, with 12 bases in between. The CDR3 has 14 residues. CDR3 bases: TGCGCCAGCAGCTTGGACGCCCCGGTAGATGGCTACACCTTC. This sequence encodes CASSLDAPVDGYTF.

This chain joins TRBV4-1 and TRBJ2-6, with 8 bases lining up with TRBD2. Germline V gene lookup returns CDR1 MGHRA and CDR2 YSYEKL. There are 18 residues in the CDR3. The V segment lost 6 bases and the J segment 0 bases; nucleotides outside the gene matches: 10. The CDR3 DNA reads TGCGCCAGCAGTAGGGGGGCTAGCGGGTTCTCTGGGGCCAACGTCCTGACTTTC. It specifies CASSRGASGFSGANVLTF.

J is TRBJ2-7 and V is TRBV11-1, with 8 bases aligning to TRBD1. J gave up 6 bases and V 3 bases, and 10 bases lay outside the gene matches. In germline, CDR1 is SGHAT, CDR2 FQDESV (reference sequence). CDR3 length equals 15 residues. The CDR3 sequence is CASSLATGAGSEQYF. The CDR3 DNA is TGTGCCAGCAGCTTGGCGACAGGGGCCGGCAGCGAGCAGTACTTC.

The V gene is TRBV24-1, the J gene TRBJ1-2; D is undetermined. CDR1 and CDR2 (germline): KGHDR, SFDVKD. The CDR3 sequence is 14 residues long. Trimming removed 5 bases from V and 4 bases from J, with 13 bases in between. The CDR3 DNA sequence: TGTGCCACCAGTGGCCCCATGAGGTCCTATGGCTACACCTTC. Its protein product is CATSGPMRSYGYTF.

The V and J genes are TRBV9 and TRBJ2-1; 11 bases are a match to TRBD2. V gave up 3 bases and J gave up 4 bases; unmatched junction bases: 3. This CDR3 comprises 15 residues. CDR1 SGDLS and CDR2 YYNGEE come from the germline V gene. The DNA of the CDR3 is TGTGCCAGCAGCGCCGGGACTAGCGGATACAATGAGCAGTTCTTC. It yields the protein CASSAGTSGYNEQFF.

The CDR3 region is CASRGRTASNEKLFF. CDR3 nucleotide sequence: TGTGCCAGCAGGGGGCGGACAGCAAGTAATGAAAAACTGTTTTTT. This rearrangement joins TRBV2 to TRBJ1-4; D may be TRBD1 (6 bases). Germline CDR1 and CDR2: SNHLY and FYNNEI. The CDR3 covers 15 residues. Trimming shortened V by 6 bases and J by 4 bases, and 15 bases separated the two germline ends.

The chain has TRBV9 and TRBJ2-3, with 11 bases fitting TRBD1. This CDR3 comprises 17 residues. The V gene's germline CDR1 is SGDLS and CDR2 YYNGEE. After removal of 3 bases from V and 2 bases from J, the junction contained 8 bases not matched to a gene. The DNA for the CDR3 is TGTGCCAGCAGCGCAATCGGGACAGGGGGTATCACAGATACGCAGTATTTT. Its protein product is CASSAIGTGGITDTQYF.

The chain couples TRBV30 to TRBJ2-5, with D unclear. The CDR3 runs to 13 residues. V gave up 2 bases and J gave up 2 bases, with 9 bases separating them. Looked up from germline, CDR1 is GTSNPN and CDR2 is SVGIG (reference sequence). CDR3: CAWSRRLQETQYF. The CDR3 nucleotides read TGTGCCTGGAGTCGCCGGTTACAAGAGACCCAGTACTTC.

This rearrangement joins TRBV7-6 to TRBJ1-3; D gene uncertain. CDR1 and CDR2 from the germline V gene are SGHVS and FNYEAQ. The CDR3 runs to 16 residues. Deletions cut 0 bases from V and 3 bases from J, with 12 bases between. In DNA form, the CDR3 reads TGTGCCAGCAGCTTAGCGGTGTTGGGGAGTGGAAACACCATATATTTT. Protein product: CASSLAVLGSGNTIYF.

V and J are TRBV23-1 and TRBJ1-6; D remains ambiguous. TRBV23-1 is annotated as an ORF whose role is uncertain. The V and J ends lost 1 base and 0 bases respectively, with 16 bases between them. The CDR3 sequence is 19 residues long. In DNA form, the CDR3 reads TGCGCCAGCAGTCAATTTTACCAGATCATGAACTCCTATAATTCACCCCTCCACTTT. This sequence encodes CASSQFYQIMNSYNSPLHF.

The chain joins TRBV10-3 to TRBJ1-1; possible D gene TRBD1, 6 bases. The CDR3 is made up of 13 amino acids. Trimming cost V 7 bases and J 7 bases, with 16 bases left between them. Germline lookup yields CDR1 ENHRY and CDR2 SYGVKD. The CDR3 loop reads CAITPGQFGEAFF. CDR3 sequence (DNA): TGTGCCATCACCCCCGGACAGTTCGGTGAAGCTTTCTTT.

This chain connects TRBV5-1 to TRBJ2-7; D might be TRBD1 (6 bases). CDR3 size: 14 residues. The V gene's germline CDR1 is SGHRS and CDR2 YFSETQ. Trimming removed 7 bases from V and 4 bases from J, with 18 bases in between. Here the CDR3 reads CASGFGTSLYEQYF. The CDR3, as DNA: TGCGCCAGCGGTTTCGGGACAAGTTTATACGAGCAGTACTTC.

The V call is TRBV9, the J call TRBJ2-2; D perhaps matches TRBD1 (5 bases). Germline V gives CDR1 SGDLS, CDR2 YYNGEE. Trimming stripped 3 bases from V and 1 base from J, with 13 bases between. This CDR3 contains 16 residues. The CDR3, as DNA: TGTGCCAGCAGCGGTAGACAGACGAAGAACACCGGGGAGCTGTTTTTT. The encoded protein is CASSGRQTKNTGELFF.

Here the CDR3 reads CASSLGDGTGREPGSPLHF. CDR3 sequence (DNA): TGTGCCAGCAGCTTAGGAGACGGGACAGGGAGGGAACCTGGGTCACCCCTCCACTTT. This chain links TRBV7-9 with TRBJ1-6, with 9 positions matching TRBD1. Trimming removed 1 base from V and 10 bases from J; junction bases left unmatched: 17. This CDR3 spans 19 amino acids. Germline assignment: CDR1 SEHNR and CDR2 FQNEAQ (reference sequence).

The genes are TRBV5-5 and TRBJ1-4; 12 bases agree with TRBD1. Germline V lookup: CDR1 SGHKS, CDR2 YYEKEE (reference sequence). V gave up 3 bases and J gave up 8 bases; unmatched junction bases: 5. This CDR3 comprises 15 residues. The CDR3 sequence: CASSWGQGADEKLFF. In nucleotides, the CDR3 is TGTGCCAGCAGCTGGGGACAGGGGGCGGACGAAAAACTGTTTTTT.

The V gene is TRBV25-1, the J gene TRBJ2-1, with 9 positions matching TRBD1. The length of the CDR3 is 15 residues. Trimming took 7 bases from V and 9 from J; bases not matched to a gene: 13. Germline CDR1 and CDR2: MGHDK and SYGVNS. This CDR3 reads CASTRQGGTVGEQFF. DNA of the CDR3: TGTGCCAGCACCCGACAGGGGGGGACTGTGGGTGAGCAGTTCTTC.

The chain is built from TRBV6-6 and TRBJ1-5; D gene uncertain. The V and J ends lost 2 bases and 5 bases respectively, with 7 bases between them. Germline CDR1 reads MNHNY; CDR2 reads SVGAGI (reference sequence). The CDR3 totals 13 residues. The CDR3 sequence: CASSYNTDQPQHF. CDR3 DNA sequence: TGTGCCAGCAGTTACAACACCGATCAGCCCCAGCATTTT.

The chain links TRBV7-3 to TRBJ2-3; 14 nucleotides match TRBD2. The junction had 20 bases not matched to a gene; V was cut back by 7 bases and J by 8 bases. The CDR3 consists of 19 residues. Per germline, CDR1 SGHTA and CDR2 FQGTGA. The CDR3 sequence: CASTPPGLAGERPRGTQYF. The CDR3 nucleotides are TGTGCCAGCACCCCCCCGGGACTAGCGGGAGAACGCCCCCGGGGTACGCAGTATTTT. Full variable domain (missing parts from reference TRBV7-3 and TRBJ2-3): GAGVSQTPSNKVTEKGKYVELRCDPISGHTALYWYRQSLGQGPEFLIYFQGTGAADDSGLPNDRFFAVRPEGSVSTLKIQRTERGDSAVYLCASTPPGLAGERPRGTQYFGPGTRLTVL.